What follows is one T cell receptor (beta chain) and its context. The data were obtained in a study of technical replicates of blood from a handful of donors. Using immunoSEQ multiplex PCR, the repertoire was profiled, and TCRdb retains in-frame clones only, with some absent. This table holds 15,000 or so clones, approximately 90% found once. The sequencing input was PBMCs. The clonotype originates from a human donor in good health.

CDR3 bases: TGCGCCAGCAGCGGGGGACTAGCGGGACTAGATACGCAGTATTTT. Translation: CASSGGLAGLDTQYF. The chain couples TRBV5-1 to TRBJ2-3; 13 positions agree with TRBD2. Trimming removed 4 bases from V and 5 bases from J; junction bases left unmatched: 4. Looked up from germline, CDR1 is SGHRS and CDR2 is YFSETQ. CDR3 length: 15 amino acids.